One sample yielded the 27 T cell receptor beta chains listed below, sequenced in a study of blood T cells in healthy people across ages. For the second PCR, which ran for about 6 to 12 cycles, a sample-barcoded 5' primer and a J-beta primer mix were used. Each CDR3 protein gets one entry after TCRdb re-called the 5' RACE reads with MiXCR. Seen here are around 750,000 distinct CDR3 sequences, 50% to 65% observed once, and the top ten hold around 41%. The sequencing sample was made of blood. The receptors were gathered from a man older than 75 in good health.

The DNA for the CDR3 is TGTGCCAGCAGGCCATTGGGGATCGGGAGGATGGGTGAGCAGTTCTTC. It specifies CASRPLGIGRMGEQFF. The V gene is TRBV12-3 or TRBV12-4, the J gene TRBJ2-1; 7 bases match TRBD2. This CDR3 is built from 16 residues. The J segment lost 9 bases and the V segment lost 6 bases, leaving 17 bases of the junction unmatched.

This clonotype was detected a few times. The chain employs TRBV11-2 and TRBJ1-6; unclear D gene. Germline loops: CDR1 SGHAT, CDR2 FQNNGV. Trimming left V 1 base short and J 8 bases short, with 18 bases between. This CDR3 is built from 17 residues. CDR3 in amino acids: CASSLGADGGSYSPLHF. CDR3 coding DNA: TGTGCCAGCAGCTTAGGTGCGGACGGTGGGAGTTATTCACCCCTCCACTTT.

This clonotype was counted only a few times. V usage is TRBV5-1 and J usage is TRBJ2-7; weak D call: TRBD2 (6 bases). CDR1 SGHRS and CDR2 YFSETQ come from the germline V gene. Trimming removed 0 bases from V and 5 bases from J, with 9 bases in between. The CDR3 has 13 amino acids. As DNA, the CDR3 is TGCGCCAGCAGCTTGGGGACGGGAGACGAGCAGTACTTC. This gives the protein CASSLGTGDEQYF.

This chain connects TRBV7-3 to TRBJ2-1, with 7 bases identical to TRBD2. V lost 4 bases to trimming and J lost 4 bases; unmatched junction nucleotides: 13. Looked up from germline, CDR1 is SGHTA and CDR2 is FQGTGA. The CDR3 is 17 amino acids. The CDR3 protein is CASSSPGSGGGYNEQFF. The DNA of the CDR3 is TGTGCCAGCAGCTCACCCGGGTCGGGCGGGGGATACAATGAGCAGTTCTTC.

The chain carries TRBV10-3 and TRBJ1-5; D remains unclear. V was shortened by 0 bases and J by 7 bases, with 13 bases between the two germline ends. The germline V gene has CDR1 ENHRY and CDR2 SYGVKD. The CDR3 runs 15 residues. In DNA form, the CDR3 reads TGTGCCATCAGTGAGTCTAGGGAGAGGAGCCAGCCCCAGCATTTT. It codes for CAISESRERSQPQHF.

DNA for the CDR3: TGTGCCAGCCGGGACGTTAGCTCCTACAATGAGCAGTTCTTC. The encoded protein is CASRDVSSYNEQFF. The chain has TRBV27 and TRBJ2-1; D tentatively reads TRBD1 or TRBD2 (5 bases each). The germline V gene has CDR1 MNHEY and CDR2 SMNVEV (reference sequence). CDR3 length: 14 residues. V lost 8 bases, J lost 0 bases, and 11 bases lay in between.

In this sample, this clonotype turned up a few times. The chain links TRBV20-1 to TRBJ2-3; D not resolved. The CDR3 is 12 amino acids. Germline V CDR1 and CDR2: DFQATT, SNEGSKA (reference sequence). V gave up 1 base and J gave up 5 bases, with 7 bases separating them. This CDR3 is CSARGKGDTQYF. The CDR3 coding sequence is TGCAGTGCTAGAGGGAAGGGAGATACGCAGTATTTT.

The V call is TRBV10-3, the J call TRBJ2-1, with a tentative D call TRBD1 (5 bases). The germline V gene encodes CDR1 ENHRY and CDR2 SYGVKD. The length of the CDR3 is 12 residues. The ends were cut back, 8 bases at V and 8 bases at J, with 13 bases in the middle. CDR3 amino acids: CAIQGQGHEQFF. Written as DNA, the CDR3 is TGTGCCATCCAGGGTCAGGGCCATGAGCAGTTCTTC.

This clonotype was counted between two and nine times. This chain connects TRBV24-1 to TRBJ2-4; weak D call: TRBD1 (6 bases). From germline, CDR1 is KGHDR and CDR2 SFDVKD. The V gene lost 5 bases and the J gene lost 8 bases, with 12 bases spanning the gap. The CDR3 has 13 amino acids. The CDR3 region has the DNA TGTGCCACCAGTGTCCCGGGACAAGACATTCAGTACTTC. The encoded protein is CATSVPGQDIQYF.

This sequence joins TRBV9 and TRBJ1-2; D is unclear. The CDR3 is 15 residues long. Trimming took 2 bases from V and 0 from J, leaving 11 bases between them. Germline assignment: CDR1 SGDLS and CDR2 YYNGEE. CDR3: CASSVGRRSNYGYTF. The CDR3 nucleotides are TGTGCCAGCAGCGTGGGAAGGCGTTCTAACTATGGCTACACCTTC.

This chain connects TRBV3-1 to TRBJ2-4, with unresolved D. The J call may be in error: the DNA end matches TRBJ2-5 better. CDR1 and CDR2 (germline): LGHDT, YNNKEL (reference sequence). This CDR3 is built from 11 residues. The CDR3 spells CASSISGTQYF. The CDR3, as DNA: TGTGCCAGCTCCATCTCCGGGACCCAGTACTTC.

The chain combines TRBV12-5 with TRBJ2-5; weak D call: TRBD1 (6 bases). V lost 5 bases and J lost 2, with 15 bases in between. CDR3 length: 15 residues. Germline lookup yields CDR1 LGHNT and CDR2 FRNRAP. The chain's CDR3 is CASGPSGTLQETQYF. DNA for the CDR3: TGTGCTAGTGGTCCCTCCGGGACACTGCAAGAGACCCAGTACTTC.

The rearrangement links TRBV5-1 to TRBJ1-6; 7 bases agree with TRBD1. This CDR3 is 16 amino acids long. Trimming took 0 bases from V and 10 from J; bases not matched to a gene: 10. Per germline, CDR1 SGHRS and CDR2 YFSETQ. CDR3 protein: CASSLGVGQWRSPLHF. The CDR3 DNA is TGCGCCAGCAGCTTGGGGGTGGGACAGTGGCGATCACCCCTCCACTTT.

This clonotype has only a few counts. The chain couples TRBV20-1 to TRBJ2-3, with 9 bases aligning to TRBD2. This CDR3 region has 15 residues. In germline, CDR1 is DFQATT, CDR2 SNEGSKA (reference sequence). V shed 2 bases, J shed 4 bases, and the junction held 7 bases outside the gene matches. CDR3 nucleotide sequence: TGCAGTGCTAGACCAGCGGGAGGAGGCGCAGATACGCAGTATTTT. It codes for CSARPAGGGADTQYF.

In the case of this clonotype: Sequence at one end of the junction differs from germline and may be a read error. This chain joins TRBV9 and TRBJ2-7, with a weak D call TRBD2 (6 bases). The CDR3 covers 15 residues. Looked up from germline, CDR1 is SGDLS and CDR2 is YYNGEE. The CDR3 region is CACSEATGTQYEQYF. For the CDR3, the DNA is TGTGCCTGCAGCGAGGCGACCGGGACTCAATACGAGCAGTACTTC.

The sample holds a few counts of this clonotype. The V gene is TRBV28, the J gene TRBJ2-5; 9 nucleotides agree with TRBD1. TRBJ2-7 matches the DNA end more closely, so the J call is doubtful. The CDR3 contains 15 residues. Germline V CDR1 and CDR2: MDHEN, SYDVKM. CDR3 protein: CASSSRDRVSYEQYF. Here the CDR3 DNA reads TGTGCCAGCAGTTCCCGGGACAGGGTCTCCTACGAGCAGTACTTC.

The V and J genes are TRBV5-1 and TRBJ1-6; D unresolved. V lost 4 bases and J lost 5, with 4 bases in between. CDR1 and CDR2 (germline): SGHRS, YFSETQ. The CDR3 runs to 12 residues. The CDR3 DNA is TGCGCCAGCAGCCCCGATAATTCACCCCTCCACTTT. This codes for CASSPDNSPLHF.

The chain couples TRBV20-1 to TRBJ1-2; TRBD1 is a possible D gene (5 bases). Germline CDR1 and CDR2: DFQATT and SNEGSKA (reference sequence). The CDR3 is 16 amino acids. V was pared by 0 bases and J by 4 bases, with 18 bases between. CDR3 coding DNA: TGCAGTGCTAGAGATCCGTCCAGGAGGGGTGGCTATGGCTACACCTTC. Protein: CSARDPSRRGGYGYTF.

The CDR3 loop is CASSDNWGQGGYTF. The CDR3 nucleotides are TGTGCCAGCAGTGACAATTGGGGCCAAGGAGGCTACACCTTC. The chain couples TRBV6-2 or TRBV6-3 to TRBJ1-2, with TRBD1 as a possible D gene (5 bases). The CDR3 is 14 residues long. Looked up from germline, CDR1 is MNHEY and CDR2 is SVGEGT. V was pared by 5 bases and J by 8 bases, with 18 bases between.

The V call is TRBV28, the J call TRBJ2-1; 12 bases are a match to TRBD2. Per the germline V gene, CDR1 is MDHEN and CDR2 is SYDVKM. V was pared by 6 bases and J by 9 bases, with 9 bases of the junction left unmatched. This CDR3 has 15 residues. This CDR3 reads CASRGASGRGGEQFF. Here the CDR3 DNA reads TGTGCCAGCAGGGGAGCTAGCGGGAGGGGCGGTGAGCAGTTCTTC.

This clonotype was seen more than once but under ten times. The CDR3: CASRPPQDTQYF. The CDR3 DNA is TGTGCCAGCAGGCCCCCCCAAGATACGCAGTATTTT. The J gene is TRBJ2-3, the V gene TRBV6-6, with D unresolved. Trimming took off 6 bases at V and 5 bases at J, with 9 bases between the two ends. This CDR3 contains 12 residues. CDR1 is MNHNY, CDR2 SVGAGI, per germline (reference sequence).

As DNA, the CDR3 is TGTGCCAGCAGCCATGGCTTAAGCGGACAGGCTAATTCACCCCTCCACTTT. This codes for CASSHGLSGQANSPLHF. The chain uses TRBV3-1 and TRBJ1-6, with 7 bases matching TRBD1. V shed 3 bases, J shed 6 bases, and the junction held 11 bases outside the gene matches. Germline assignment: CDR1 LGHDT and CDR2 YNNKEL (reference sequence). The CDR3 has 17 amino acids.

This clonotype was counted only a few times. This rearrangement joins TRBV11-3 to TRBJ2-1; 11 bases match TRBD2. The V gene's germline CDR1 is SGHNT and CDR2 YENEEA. The CDR3 has 15 residues. Germline trimming cut 5 bases from V and 2 bases from J; bases unmatched to any gene: 2. In DNA, the CDR3 is TGTGCCAGCAGCCGGACTAGCGGGCCCTACAATGAGCAGTTCTTC. It translates to CASSRTSGPYNEQFF.

This clonotype was recorded a few times. The CDR3 bases are TGTGCCAGCAGCTTCCGGGGTTTGGACATTCAGTACTTC. Translating it yields CASSFRGLDIQYF. The chain recombines TRBV11-2 with TRBJ2-4; a possible D gene is TRBD2 (5 bases). CDR3 size: 13 residues. Germline assignment: CDR1 SGHAT and CDR2 FQNNGV. V lost 3 bases and J lost 8, with 11 bases in between.

This clonotype was observed once. The chain links TRBV5-8 to TRBJ2-7; 9 bases match TRBD1. Germline lookup yields CDR1 SGHTS and CDR2 YDEGEE. Unmatched junction bases numbered 7, after V lost 4 bases and J lost 2 bases. The CDR3 loop spans 15 amino acids. CDR3 amino acids: CASSLDGTGPYEQYF. CDR3 nucleotide sequence: TGTGCCAGCAGCCTAGACGGGACAGGGCCCTACGAGCAGTACTTC.

This clonotype was found many times. The V and J genes are TRBV14 and TRBJ2-1; 11 bases align to TRBD1. Trimming removed 4 bases from V and 5 bases from J; junction bases left unmatched: 7. The CDR3 is 16 residues long. Germline CDR1 reads SGHDN; CDR2 reads FVKESK. The CDR3, as DNA: TGTGCCAGCAGCCTAGTTCCGGGACAGGGGGACAATGAGCAGTTCTTC. As protein: CASSLVPGQGDNEQFF.

The chain links TRBV7-2 to TRBJ1-1; TRBD1 aligns across 7 bases. Germline V CDR1 and CDR2: SGHTA, FQGNSA. There are 13 residues in the CDR3. The V segment lost 3 bases and the J segment 11 bases; nucleotides outside the gene matches: 9. The CDR3 protein is CASSFLTGREAFF. The DNA for the CDR3 is TGTGCCAGCAGCTTTTTGACAGGGCGGGAGGCTTTCTTT.